This T cell receptor (beta chain) derives from a study of T cell responses to AZD1222 COVID-19 vaccine (dated by TCRdb to about 2021). Background for the entire study: AZD1222 recipients given second doses at about 4 weeks or at about 12 weeks were pooled, since spike-specific TCR depth and breadth were not found to differ between the two schedules. A total of 233 trial participants underwent TCR sequencing, of whom nearly 210 received two doses of AZD1222 and roughly 25 received two doses of the MenACWY control vaccine. Trial participants were enrolled into age subgroups of 18-55, 56-69 and 70-plus years, which contained about 160, 30 and 59 TCR-sequenced participants, respectively.

A note on this clone: This clone's antigen is unknown. The record has no base qualities; no much larger clone is one base away.

Broader findings and caveats from the paper: Because no samples from the day 14 peak response were available, repertoires could be characterized only after the peak T cell response. The vaccine-associated CD4 TCRs covered the entire spike protein, and the dominant responses fell in regions 160-218 and 743-854. Reportedly, almost half of the unique spike-specific TCRs recognized epitopes lying outside the regions that are mutated in the B.1.351 and B.1.1.7 variants. After two AZD1222 doses, spike-specific TCR breadth and depth were significantly higher than at day 0 and than in MenACWY recipients. The 56-69-year group was small, and its depth increase did not reach significance, likely because of low power. Participants were mostly white British, with more females than males. The authors suggested clonal diversity may have been underestimated. Conclusions about previously exposed vaccinees are limited because only a handful of AZD1222 recipients were SARS-CoV-2 seropositive at baseline.

Reading the label with the study, this specimen's time point is: baseline before first vaccination. Vaccinee samples were obtained from the UK trials COV001 and COV002, which included a single-blind randomized controlled phase 2/3 trial of AZD1222 (ChAdOx1 nCoV-19) in healthy adults. Trial participant PBMC samples were collected at day 0 and day 28 after the second dose for TCRbeta chain sequencing. The CDR3 regions of human TCRbeta chains were subjected to immunosequencing. Per the original workflow: TCRs in the repertoires were matched against a reference library of SARS-CoV-2-specific TCRs that had been generated with the MIRA antigen-specificity platform. Breadth was defined as the fraction of unique TCRs that were SARS-CoV-2-associated. Depth was defined as the fraction of total T cells that were SARS-CoV-2-associated. Using the MIRA data, every spike-specific TCR was mapped to the spike region that the TCR reacted to and assigned to either a CD4 or a CD8 class. Log10-transformed breadth and depth values were compared by one-way ANOVA with Sidak's multiple comparisons tests. Entries here come from immuneACCESS through TCRdb and include only in-frame sequences with V and J called. Some clones fail to appear in such tables; in the studies checked, an unresolved V gene covers under half of the shortfall, and the cause of the remainder is unknown. From that table come the V and J calls and clone size; the DNA was used to work out D and trimming. The sample yields over 150,000 clones; about 90% were counted once. The ten largest clones add up to more than 0.4% of the sample.

The germline V gene encodes CDR1 MDHEN and CDR2 SYDVKM. A distance of 9 bases separates the germline ends of V and J, which lose 5 bases and 0 bases respectively. The cysteine opens and the phenylalanine closes a CDR3 of 14 amino acids. Of all the DNA, just the CDR3 is kept, 42 bases in frame from base 1. The sequence links TRBV28 to TRBJ2-3, with the D gene not clear enough to name. The TCR originated in an adult in good health. This specimen consisted of peripheral blood, obtained on day 0 of AZD1222 vaccination. The CDR3 in this case is CASSPRQSTDTQYF. In nucleotides, the sequence is TGTGCCAGCAGTCCCCGCCAGAGCACAGATACGCAGTATTTT.